This TCR beta chain came from a study of blood T cell repertoires in COVID-19. Turning to the study itself: Acute and convalescent COVID-19 samples came from the United States, Italy and Spain.

Source study methods: Reference gene primers were amplified, and this amplification served to estimate nucleated cell counts. Profiled with immunoSEQ multiplex PCR; TCRdb holds only in-frame clones, not every one. The V and J calls and clone size are taken from that table; D and trimming were inferred from the DNA. The top ten hold approximately 2.3% of the sample, which has about 130,000 clones, 80% to 90% seen once. Two negative PCRs, clearance, or symptom resolution had been documented for recovered Cohort 3 donors. Sequenced material: PBMCs or T cells enriched from blood (not recorded which). The sequence came from a woman aged 45-59 years who had recovered from COVID-19.

DNA of the CDR3: TGTGCCAGCAGATTACAGGATCTCTATGGCTACACCTTC. Its protein product is CASRLQDLYGYTF. J is TRBJ1-2 and V is TRBV12-3 or TRBV12-4, with D tentatively TRBD1 (5 bases). The CDR3 runs to 13 residues. V was shortened by 6 bases and J by 4 bases, with 12 bases between the two germline ends.